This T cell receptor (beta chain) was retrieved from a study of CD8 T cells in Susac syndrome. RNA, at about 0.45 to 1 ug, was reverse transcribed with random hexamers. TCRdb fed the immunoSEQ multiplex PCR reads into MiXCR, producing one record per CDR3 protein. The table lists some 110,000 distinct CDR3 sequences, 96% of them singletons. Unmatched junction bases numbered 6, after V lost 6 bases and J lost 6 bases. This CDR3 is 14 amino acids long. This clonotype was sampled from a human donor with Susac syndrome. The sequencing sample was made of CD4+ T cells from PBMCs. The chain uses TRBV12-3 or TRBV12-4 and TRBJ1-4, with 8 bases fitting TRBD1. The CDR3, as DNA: TGTGCCAGCAGGAAGACAGGGGAATATGAAAAACTGTTTTTT. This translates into CASRKTGEYEKLFF.